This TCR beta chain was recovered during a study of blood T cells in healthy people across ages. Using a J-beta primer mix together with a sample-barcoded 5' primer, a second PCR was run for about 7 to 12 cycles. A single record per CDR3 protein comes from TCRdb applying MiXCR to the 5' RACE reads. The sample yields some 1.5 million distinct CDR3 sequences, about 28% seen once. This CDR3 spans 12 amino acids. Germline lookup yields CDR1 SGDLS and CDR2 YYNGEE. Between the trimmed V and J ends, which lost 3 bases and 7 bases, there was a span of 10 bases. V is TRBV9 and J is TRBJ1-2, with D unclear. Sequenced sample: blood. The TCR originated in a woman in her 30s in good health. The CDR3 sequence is CASSAGRGGYTF. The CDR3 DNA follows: TGTGCCAGCAGCGCCGGACGGGGTGGCTACACCTTC.